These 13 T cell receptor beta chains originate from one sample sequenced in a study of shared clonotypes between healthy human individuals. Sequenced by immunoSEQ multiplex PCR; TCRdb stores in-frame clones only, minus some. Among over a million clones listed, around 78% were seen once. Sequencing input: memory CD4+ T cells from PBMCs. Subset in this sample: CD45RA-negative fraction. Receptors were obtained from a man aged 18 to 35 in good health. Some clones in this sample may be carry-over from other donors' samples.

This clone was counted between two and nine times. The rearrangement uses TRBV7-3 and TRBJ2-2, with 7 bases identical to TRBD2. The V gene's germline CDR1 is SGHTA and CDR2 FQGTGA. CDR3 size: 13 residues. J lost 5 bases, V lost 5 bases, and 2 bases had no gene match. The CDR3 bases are TGTGCCAGCAGCCAAGCGGGGACCGGGGAGCTGTTTTTT. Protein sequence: CASSQAGTGELFF.

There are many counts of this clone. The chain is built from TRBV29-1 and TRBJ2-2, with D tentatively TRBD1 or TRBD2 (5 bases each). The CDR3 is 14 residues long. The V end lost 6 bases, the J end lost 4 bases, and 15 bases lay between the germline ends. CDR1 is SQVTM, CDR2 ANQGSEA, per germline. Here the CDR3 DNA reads TGCAGCGTCATTGTGGGGGTGGGCACCGGGGAGCTGTTTTTT. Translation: CSVIVGVGTGELFF.

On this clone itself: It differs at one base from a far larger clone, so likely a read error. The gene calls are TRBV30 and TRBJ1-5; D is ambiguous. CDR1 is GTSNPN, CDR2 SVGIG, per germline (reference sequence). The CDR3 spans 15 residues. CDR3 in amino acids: CAWSARGLYNRPQHF. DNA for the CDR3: TGTGCCTGGAGTGCTCGTGGCCTTTACAATCGGCCCCAGCATTTT.

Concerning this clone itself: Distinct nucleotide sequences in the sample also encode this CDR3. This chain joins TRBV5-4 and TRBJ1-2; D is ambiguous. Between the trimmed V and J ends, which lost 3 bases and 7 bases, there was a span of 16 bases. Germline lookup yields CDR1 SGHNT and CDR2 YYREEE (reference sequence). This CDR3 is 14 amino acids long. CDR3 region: CASSSKGLVGGYTF. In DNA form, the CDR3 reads TGTGCCAGCAGCTCAAAAGGACTTGTAGGTGGCTACACCTTC.

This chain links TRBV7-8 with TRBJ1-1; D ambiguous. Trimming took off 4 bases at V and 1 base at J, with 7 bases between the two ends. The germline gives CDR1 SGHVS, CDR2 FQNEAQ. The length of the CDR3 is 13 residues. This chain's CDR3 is CASSSNTNTEAFF. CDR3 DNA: TGTGCCAGCAGCTCCAATACGAACACTGAAGCTTTCTTT.

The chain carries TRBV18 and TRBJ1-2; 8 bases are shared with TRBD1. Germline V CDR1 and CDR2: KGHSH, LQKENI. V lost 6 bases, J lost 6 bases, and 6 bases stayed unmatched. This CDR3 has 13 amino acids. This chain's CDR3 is CASSTTGEDGYTF. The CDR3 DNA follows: TGTGCCAGCTCGACGACAGGGGAGGATGGCTACACCTTC. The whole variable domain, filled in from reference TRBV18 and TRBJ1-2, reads NAGVMQNPRHLVRRRGQEARLRCSPMKGHSHVYWYRQLPEEGLKFMVYLQKENIIDESGMPKERFSAEFPKEGPSILRIQQVVRGDSAAYFCASSTTGEDGYTFGSGTRLTVV.

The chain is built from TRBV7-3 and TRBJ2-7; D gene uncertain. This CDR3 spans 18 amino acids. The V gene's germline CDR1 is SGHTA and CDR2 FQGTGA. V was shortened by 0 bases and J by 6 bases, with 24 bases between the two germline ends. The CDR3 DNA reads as TGTGCCAGCAGCTTAACTAGGGCAAGCGCAAAACTACTGGGCGAGCAGTACTTC. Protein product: CASSLTRASAKLLGEQYF. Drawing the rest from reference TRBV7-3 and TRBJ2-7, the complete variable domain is GAGVSQTPSNKVTEKGKYVELRCDPISGHTALYWYRQSLGQGPEFLIYFQGTGAADDSGLPNDRFFAVRPEGSVSTLKIQRTERGDSAVYLCASSLTRASAKLLGEQYFGPGTRLTVT.

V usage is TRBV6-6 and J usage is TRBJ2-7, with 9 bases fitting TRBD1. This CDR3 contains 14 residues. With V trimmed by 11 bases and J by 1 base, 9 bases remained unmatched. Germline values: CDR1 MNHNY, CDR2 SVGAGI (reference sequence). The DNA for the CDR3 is TGTGCCGTACTGCCGGGACAGGGATCCTACGAGCAGTACTTC. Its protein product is CAVLPGQGSYEQYF.

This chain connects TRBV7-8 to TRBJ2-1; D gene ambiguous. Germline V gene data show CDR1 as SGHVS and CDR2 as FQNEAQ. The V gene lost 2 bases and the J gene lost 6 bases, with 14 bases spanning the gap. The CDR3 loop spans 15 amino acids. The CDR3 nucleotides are TGTGCCAGCAGCTTATTTATTGAACCCGGCAATGAGCAGTTCTTC. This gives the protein CASSLFIEPGNEQFF.

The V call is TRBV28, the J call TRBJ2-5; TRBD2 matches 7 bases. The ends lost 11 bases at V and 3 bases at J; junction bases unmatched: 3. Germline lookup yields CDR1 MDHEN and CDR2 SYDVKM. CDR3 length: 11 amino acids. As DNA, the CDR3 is TGTGCCTCCCGGGGGGAAGAGACCCAGTACTTC. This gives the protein CASRGEETQYF.

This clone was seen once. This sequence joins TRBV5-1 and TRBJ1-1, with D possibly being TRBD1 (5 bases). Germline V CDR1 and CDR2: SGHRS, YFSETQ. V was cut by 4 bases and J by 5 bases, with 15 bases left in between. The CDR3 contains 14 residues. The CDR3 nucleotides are TGCGCCAGCAGCCTCGGGACCGGCTGGACTGAAGCTTTCTTT. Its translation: CASSLGTGWTEAFF. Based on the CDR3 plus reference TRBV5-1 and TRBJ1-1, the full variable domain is KAGVTQTPRYLIKTRGQQVTLSCSPISGHRSVSWYQQTPGQGLQFLFEYFSETQRNKGNFPGRFSGRQFSNSRSEMNVSTLELGDSALYLCASSLGTGWTEAFFGQGTRLTVV.

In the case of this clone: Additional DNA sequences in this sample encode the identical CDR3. CDR3 bases: TGCAGTGCCTCCCCAGGCGATGAGCAGTTCTTC. It specifies CSASPGDEQFF. The chain recombines TRBV20-1 with TRBJ2-1, with D unclear. CDR1 DFQATT and CDR2 SNEGSKA come from the germline V gene (reference sequence). This CDR3 is built from 11 residues. V lost 6 bases and J 8 bases, leaving 11 bases between the germline ends.

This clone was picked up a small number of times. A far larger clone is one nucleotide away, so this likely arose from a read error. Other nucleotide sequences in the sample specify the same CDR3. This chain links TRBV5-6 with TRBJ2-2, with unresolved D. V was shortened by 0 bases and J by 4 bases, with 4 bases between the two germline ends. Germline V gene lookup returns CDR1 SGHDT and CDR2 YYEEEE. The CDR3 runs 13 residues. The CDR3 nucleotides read TGTGCCAGCAGCTTGGGGCCCACCGGGGAGCTGTTTTTT. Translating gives CASSLGPTGELFF. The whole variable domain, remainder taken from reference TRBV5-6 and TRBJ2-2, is DAGVTQSPTHLIKTRGQQVTLRCSPKSGHDTVSWYQQALGQGPQFIFQYYEEEERQRGNFPDRFSGHQFPNYSSELNVNALLLGDSALYLCASSLGPTGELFFGEGSRLTVL.